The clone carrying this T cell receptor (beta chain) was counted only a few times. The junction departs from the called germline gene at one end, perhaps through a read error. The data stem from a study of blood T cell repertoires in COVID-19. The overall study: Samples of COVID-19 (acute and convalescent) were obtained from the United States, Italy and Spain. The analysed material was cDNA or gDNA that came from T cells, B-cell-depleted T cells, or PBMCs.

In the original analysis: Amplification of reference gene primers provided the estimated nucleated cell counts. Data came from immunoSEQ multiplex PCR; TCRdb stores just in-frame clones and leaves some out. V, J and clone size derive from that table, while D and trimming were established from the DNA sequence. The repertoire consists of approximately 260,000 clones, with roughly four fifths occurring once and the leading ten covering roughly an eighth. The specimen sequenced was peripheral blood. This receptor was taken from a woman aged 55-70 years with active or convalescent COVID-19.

In DNA form, the CDR3 reads TGTGCTAGCAGCCCCGGCCGACAGGGAATCGGGGAGCTGTTTTTT. It yields the protein CASSPGRQGIGELFF. This chain connects TRBV7-7 to TRBJ2-2; 7 nucleotides line up with TRBD1. The CDR3 consists of 15 residues. Germline loops: CDR1 SSHAT, CDR2 FNYEAQ (reference sequence).